This record concerns one TCR beta chain sequence. Its cognate antigen is unknown. TCRdb recomputed calls from the reads with MiXCR, one row per CDR3 protein. Here the sample spans about 68,000 distinct CDR3 sequences, roughly 60% being singletons. Germline V gene data show CDR1 as KGHSH and CDR2 as LQKENI. With V trimmed by 3 bases and J by 2 bases, 4 bases remained unmatched. This CDR3 region has 14 residues. This sample stems from a study of type 1 regulatory T cells. Study as a whole: This in vitro CD4 product, T-allo10, is enriched for Tr1 cells and alloantigen-specific.

The sequencing sample was made of cultured T cells, either the whole culture or a sorted T cell fraction (not recorded which). The subset: Tr1-enriched cell product generated in vitro against host alloantigens. The chain recombines TRBV18 with TRBJ2-7, with TRBD1 matching 7 bases. The clonotype was recovered from a human donor in good health. This CDR3 is CASSPGTVTYEQYF. CDR3 in DNA: TGTGCCAGCTCACCGGGGACAGTCACCTACGAGCAGTACTTC.